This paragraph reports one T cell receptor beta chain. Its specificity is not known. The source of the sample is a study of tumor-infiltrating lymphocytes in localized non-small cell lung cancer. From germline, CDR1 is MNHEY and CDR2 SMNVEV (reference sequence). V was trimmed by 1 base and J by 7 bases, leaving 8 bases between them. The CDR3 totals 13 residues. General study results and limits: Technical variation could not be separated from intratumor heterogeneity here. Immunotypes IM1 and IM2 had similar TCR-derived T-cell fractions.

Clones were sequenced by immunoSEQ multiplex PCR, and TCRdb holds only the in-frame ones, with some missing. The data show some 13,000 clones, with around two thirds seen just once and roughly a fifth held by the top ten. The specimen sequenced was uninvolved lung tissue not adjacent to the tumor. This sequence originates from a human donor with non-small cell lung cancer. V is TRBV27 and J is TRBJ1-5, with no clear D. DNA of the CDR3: TGTGCCAGCAGTTTATACAGATGGCAGCCCCAGCATTTT. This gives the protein CASSLYRWQPQHF.